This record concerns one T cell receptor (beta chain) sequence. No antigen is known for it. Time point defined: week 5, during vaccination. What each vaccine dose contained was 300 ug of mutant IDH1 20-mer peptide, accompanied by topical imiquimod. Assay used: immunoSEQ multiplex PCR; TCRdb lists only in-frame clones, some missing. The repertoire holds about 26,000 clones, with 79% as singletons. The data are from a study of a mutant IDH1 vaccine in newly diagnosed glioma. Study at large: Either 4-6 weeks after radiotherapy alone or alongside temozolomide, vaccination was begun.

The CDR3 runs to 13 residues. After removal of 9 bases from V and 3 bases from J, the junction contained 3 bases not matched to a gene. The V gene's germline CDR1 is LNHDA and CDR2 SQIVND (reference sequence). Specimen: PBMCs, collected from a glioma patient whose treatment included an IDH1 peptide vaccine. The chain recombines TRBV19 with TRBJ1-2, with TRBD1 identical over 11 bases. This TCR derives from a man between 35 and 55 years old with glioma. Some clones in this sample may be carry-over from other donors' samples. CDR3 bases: TGTGCCAGCGGGGGACAGGGGGACTATGGCTACACCTTC. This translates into CASGGQGDYGYTF. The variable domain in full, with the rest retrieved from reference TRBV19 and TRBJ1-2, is DGGITQSPKYLFRKEGQNVTLSCEQNLNHDAMYWYRQDPGQGLRLIYYSQIVNDFQKGDIAEGYSVSREKKESFPLTVTSAQKNPTAFYLCASGGQGDYGYTFGSGTRLTVV.